A single sample gave rise to the 6 T cell receptor beta chains below, sequenced in a study of metastatic and nonmetastatic thyroid tumors. Until they underwent thyroid surgery, no patient had received any treatment. TCRdb re-called clones from the PCR reads using MiXCR. Altogether 40,000 or so clones are present, around a fifth being singletons, with the ten largest covering around 18%. Sequencing used blood. Every receptor here comes from a female donor with papillary thyroid cancer or a benign thyroid nodule (not recorded which). Some clones in this sample may be carry-over from other donors' samples.

This clone was found many times. This chain connects TRBV20-1 to TRBJ2-1, with 13 bases that match TRBD2. Germline V CDR1 and CDR2: DFQATT, SNEGSKA (reference sequence). This CDR3 is 14 amino acids long. Trimming removed 6 bases from V and 8 bases from J; junction bases left unmatched: 7. In nucleotides, the CDR3 is TGCAGTGCCTCCGGACTAGCGGGAGTCGATGAGCAGTTCTTC. Its protein is CSASGLAGVDEQFF.

CDR3 in amino acids: CAWRNPRGANQPQHF. The CDR3 DNA follows: TGTGCCTGGAGGAATCCTCGTGGGGCGAATCAGCCCCAGCATTTT. This rearrangement joins TRBV30 to TRBJ1-5; D is possibly TRBD1 (5 bases). The germline V gene encodes CDR1 GTSNPN and CDR2 SVGIG (reference sequence). Trimming removed 3 bases at V and 4 bases at J, with 16 bases between. The CDR3 consists of 15 residues.

This clone was observed at least ten times. The chain uses TRBV27 and TRBJ2-1; TRBD2 matches at 8 bases. The CDR3 length is 15 residues. Germline V gene lookup returns CDR1 MNHEY and CDR2 SMNVEV (reference sequence). V was pared by 6 bases and J by 8 bases, with 12 bases of the junction left unmatched. In nucleotides, the CDR3 is TGTGCCAGCAGATGGACTAGCAAAGGTACGGATGAGCAGTTCTTC. This encodes CASRWTSKGTDEQFF.

With respect to this clone: A much larger clone lies a single base off, so this may be a read error. V gene TRBV11-1 combines with J gene TRBJ2-7; a possible D gene is TRBD1 (6 bases). The V gene's germline CDR1 is SGHAT and CDR2 FQDESV (reference sequence). The CDR3 contains 14 residues. The germline V and J ends were trimmed by 4 bases and 3 bases, with 13 bases remaining between them. DNA for the CDR3: TGTGCCAGCAGCTCGGGACATGTGCTCTACGAGCAGTACTTC. As protein: CASSSGHVLYEQYF.

This clone was seen only once. J is TRBJ1-3 and V is TRBV5-1, with TRBD1 matching 10 bases. The ends lost 2 bases at V and 4 bases at J; junction bases unmatched: 6. This CDR3 is built from 16 residues. Germline V gene data show CDR1 as SGHRS and CDR2 as YFSETQ. CDR3 sequence reads: CASSFADRGKGNTIYF. In DNA form, the CDR3 reads TGCGCCAGCAGCTTTGCGGACAGGGGGAAAGGAAACACCATATATTTT.

This clone was seen repeatedly, ten times or more. The genes are TRBV19 and TRBJ2-1; no clear D. Trimming took 0 bases from V and 2 from J, leaving 2 bases between them. Per germline, CDR1 LNHDA and CDR2 SQIVND (reference sequence). This CDR3 has 13 residues. The CDR3 here is CASSIEAYNEQFF. The DNA of the CDR3 is TGTGCCAGTAGTATAGAAGCCTACAATGAGCAGTTCTTC.